This TCR beta chain derives from a study of T cell repertoires in cytomegalovirus infection. About the research overall: Public signatures in TCR beta pointed to CMV infection and matching HLA type.

Study outcomes and limitations: Summed frequency of public TCR beta families distinguished CMV carriers with the relevant HLA. CMV-specific HLA-C-restricted TCR beta clonotypes dominated the ex vivo response.

A word on this clonotype: Its specificity is not known.

TCRdb re-called the reads through MiXCR, storing one row per CDR3 protein. This sample has 200,000 to 300,000 distinct CDR3 sequences; approximately 9.1% occur once, and the top ten carry about 16%. Germline loops: CDR1 LNHDA, CDR2 SQIVND (reference sequence). The CDR3 spans 11 residues. Trimming removed 3 bases from V and 9 bases from J, with 6 bases in between. Sequences were obtained from PBMCs. The clonotype was recovered from a human donor in good health (CMV status not recorded). Some clones in this sample may be carry-over from other donors' samples. This rearrangement joins TRBV19 to TRBJ2-1; D gene uncertain. CDR3 sequence: CASSIYGEQFF. CDR3 DNA sequence: TGTGCCAGTAGTATTTACGGTGAGCAGTTCTTC.